This T cell receptor (beta chain) stems from a study of cytotoxic CD8 clonotypes in ibrutinib-treated CLL. TCRdb's table, derived via immunoSEQ multiplex PCR, lists solely in-frame clones and lacks some. This table holds around 70,000 clones, about nine tenths found once. Trimming took 6 bases from V and 3 from J; bases not matched to a gene: 16. This CDR3 region has 17 residues. Germline V gene sequence: CDR1 ENHRY, CDR2 SYGVKD. The input for sequencing was PBMCs, taken after 12 months of ibrutinib treatment. This clonotype was obtained from a human donor with chronic lymphocytic leukemia. The rearrangement joins TRBV10-3 to TRBJ2-7; 8 nucleotides match TRBD1. CDR3: CAISSLSGTGPNYEQYF. In DNA form, the CDR3 reads TGTGCCATCAGCTCCCTGTCCGGGACAGGACCAAACTACGAGCAGTACTTC.